This T cell receptor (beta chain) is drawn from a study of neurological immune-mediated disorders. General study points: The absence of shared CDR3 amino acid sequences among expanded clones across subjects suggests private repertoires in all groups.

TCRdb used MiXCR to reprocess the 5' RACE reads, holding one entry per CDR3 protein. The sample lists more than 30,000 distinct CDR3 sequences, around 4.5% occurring once. This clonotype was picked up many times. Its target is not known. This CDR3 region has 14 residues. Germline assignment: CDR1 SGHRS and CDR2 YFSETQ. V was trimmed by 4 bases and J by 1 base, leaving 9 bases between them. Where libraries were unsorted, they were derived from 2 million PBMCs stored at -80 degrees C. The sequence was obtained from a young man in good health. The V gene is TRBV5-1, the J gene TRBJ1-5; TRBD1 might be the D (6 bases). Sequencing was performed on PBMCs. This CDR3 is CASSPGGSNQPQHF. The DNA of the CDR3 is TGCGCCAGCAGCCCGGGGGGCAGCAATCAGCCCCAGCATTTT.